These 20 T cell receptor beta chains came from one sample sequenced in a study of cytomegalovirus exposure and HLA in healthy donors. TCRdb's copy holds only in-frame clones and misses some; the assay was immunoSEQ multiplex PCR. The sample gives about 110,000 clones, 88% of which show up once; more than 2% is in the top ten. Sequencing was done on a sample of PBMCs. All receptors come from a woman aged 18-29 years in good health and CMV-seronegative.

This chain links TRBV6-4 with TRBJ2-2; 7 bases match TRBD1. Germline V lookup: CDR1 MRHNA, CDR2 SNTAGT. V dropped 5 bases and J dropped 4; count of bases not matched to a gene: 4. This CDR3 comprises 14 residues. CDR3 coding DNA: TGTGCCAGCAGTAGACAGGGATCCACCGGGGAGCTGTTTTTT. Amino acids: CASSRQGSTGELFF.

The V gene is TRBV4-3, the J gene TRBJ2-7; D is unclear. CDR3 length: 14 amino acids. The germline V and J ends were trimmed by 0 bases and 0 bases, with 6 bases remaining between them. The germline gives CDR1 LGHNA, CDR2 YSLEER. CDR3 in DNA: TGCGCCAGCAGCCAAGAAGCCTTCTCCTACGAGCAGTACTTC. It yields the protein CASSQEAFSYEQYF.

The chain combines TRBV7-3 with TRBJ2-5, with TRBD1 identical over 9 bases. The CDR3 has 13 amino acids. V was clipped by 7 bases and J by 6 bases; unmatched bases: 6. Germline V lookup: CDR1 SGHTA, CDR2 FQGTGA. The DNA of the CDR3 is TGTGCCAGCACCGCCGGGACAGGGCAGACCCAGTACTTC. This codes for CASTAGTGQTQYF.

CDR3 nucleotide sequence: TGTGCCACCTCTTCCGGGACACGGCTAGGAAATGAGCAGTTCTTC. Residues: CATSSGTRLGNEQFF. The chain employs TRBV28 and TRBJ2-1; D might be TRBD1 (6 bases). The CDR3 covers 15 residues. V lost 10 bases, J lost 7 bases, and 23 bases lay in between. The germline V gene encodes CDR1 MDHEN and CDR2 SYDVKM.

Details on this clone: Other DNA sequences from this sample encode an identical CDR3 as well. The rearrangement uses TRBV6-6 and TRBJ1-1, with a weak D call TRBD1 (6 bases). The CDR3 totals 14 residues. Trimming took 8 bases from V and 1 from J, leaving 14 bases between them. Germline V lookup: CDR1 MNHNY, CDR2 SVGAGI (reference sequence). The CDR3 coding sequence is TGTGCCAGCTCGTGGGGGGGGCGGAACACTGAAGCTTTCTTT. This sequence encodes CASSWGGRNTEAFF.

This chain links TRBV5-8 with TRBJ2-7; D might be TRBD2 (5 bases). V shed 0 bases and J shed 3 bases, with 13 bases lying between them. Germline CDR1 is SGHTS and CDR2 is YDEGEE. The CDR3 has 15 amino acids. CDR3 nucleotides: TGTGCCAGCAGCTTGGCCGGGGATTCTCTCTACGAGCAGTACTTC. Residues: CASSLAGDSLYEQYF.

For this clone: The sample holds other DNA sequences that translate to the same CDR3. The rearrangement links TRBV6-5 to TRBJ1-1; possibly TRBD1 for D (5 bases). Germline V gives CDR1 MNHEY, CDR2 SVGAGI. This CDR3 spans 13 amino acids. The germline V and J ends were trimmed by 5 bases and 4 bases, with 11 bases remaining between them. CDR3 bases: TGTGCCAGCAGTCCCCCGGGGGGCACTGAAGCTTTCTTT. Protein product: CASSPPGGTEAFF.

V is TRBV28 and J is TRBJ2-6; TRBD1 is a possible D gene (6 bases). The germline CDR1 and CDR2 sequences are MDHEN and SYDVKM. The CDR3 is 16 amino acids. V lost 5 bases and J 0 bases, leaving 11 bases between the germline ends. The CDR3 region has the DNA TGTGCCAGCAGTCCTAGACAGGTCTCTGGGGCCAACGTCCTGACTTTC. Translating gives CASSPRQVSGANVLTF.

The gene calls are TRBV9 and TRBJ2-3, with TRBD2 matching over 8 bases. The CDR3 has 13 amino acids. CDR1 and CDR2 from the germline V gene are SGDLS and YYNGEE. V shed 2 bases and J 4 bases; nucleotides not matched to a gene: 0. Written as DNA, the CDR3 is TGTGCCAGCAGCGTGACTAGCGCAGATACGCAGTATTTT. Translated, it gives CASSVTSADTQYF.

Remarks on this clone: It may be a read error: a sequence one base away is much more abundant. The chain links TRBV6-4 to TRBJ2-3; D is unclear. CDR3 size: 13 residues. The germline V gene has CDR1 MRHNA and CDR2 SNTAGT. CDR3 DNA sequence: TGTGCCGGCAGTGTATCCGGCACAGATACGCAGTATTTT. Its protein is CAGSVSGTDTQYF.

V and J are TRBV11-3 and TRBJ2-2; maybe TRBD2 (6 bases). The CDR3 sequence is 15 residues long. Germline V CDR1 and CDR2: SGHNT, YENEEA. With 1 base removed from V and 1 base from J, the gap between germline ends came to 7 bases. CDR3 DNA: TGTGCCAGCAGCTTAGCTAGCGTGAACACCGGGGAGCTGTTTTTT. Its translation: CASSLASVNTGELFF.

The V call is TRBV29-1, the J call TRBJ2-2, with D possibly TRBD2 on 6 matching bases. Per the germline V gene, CDR1 is SQVTM and CDR2 is ANQGSEA. Trimming removed 6 bases from V and 6 bases from J, with 11 bases in between. This CDR3 contains 12 residues. DNA of the CDR3: TGCAGCGTGAGGAGGGTCTCCGGGGAGCTGTTTTTT. Its protein is CSVRRVSGELFF.

This chain links TRBV6-1 with TRBJ1-2; no firm D call. This CDR3 spans 16 amino acids. Germline V gene sequence: CDR1 MNHNS, CDR2 SASEGT. Trimming removed 3 bases from V and 0 bases from J, with 14 bases in between. The DNA of the CDR3 is TGTGCCAGCAGTGATTTGGGGAAGGGAGCTAACTATGGCTACACCTTC. Protein: CASSDLGKGANYGYTF.

J is TRBJ1-1 and V is TRBV19; 9 bases map to TRBD1. This CDR3 contains 15 residues. Germline V lookup: CDR1 LNHDA, CDR2 SQIVND (reference sequence). V lost 7 bases and J lost 4; bases outside the gene matches: 10. CDR3 in DNA: TGTGCCAGTAACCCGGGACAGGGAAGAGTCACTGAAGCTTTCTTT. Translation: CASNPGQGRVTEAFF.

The V call is TRBV7-2, the J call TRBJ2-2, with 13 bases identical to TRBD2. Unmatched junction bases numbered 6, after V lost 3 bases and J lost 8 bases. The length of the CDR3 is 16 residues. Per the germline V gene, CDR1 is SGHTA and CDR2 is FQGNSA. This chain's CDR3 is CASSFGLAGVLGELFF. CDR3 DNA: TGTGCCAGCAGCTTCGGACTAGCGGGAGTTTTGGGGGAGCTGTTTTTT. The full variable domain, completed using reference TRBV7-2 and TRBJ2-2, is GAGVSQSPSNKVTEKGKDVELRCDPISGHTALYWYRQSLGQGLEFLIYFQGNSAPDKSGLPSDRFSAERTGGSVSTLTIQRTQQEDSAVYLCASSFGLAGVLGELFFGEGSRLTVL.

The V call is TRBV11-2, the J call TRBJ2-2; 8 nucleotides agree with TRBD2. There are 16 residues in the CDR3. V was clipped by 0 bases and J by 8 bases; unmatched bases: 8. Germline V gene lookup returns CDR1 SGHAT and CDR2 FQNNGV. This chain's CDR3 is CASSLDWAGRAGELFF. The CDR3 coding sequence is TGTGCCAGCAGCTTAGATTGGGCCGGGAGGGCGGGGGAGCTGTTTTTT.

The rearrangement links TRBV30 to TRBJ2-7, with TRBD2 identical over 7 bases. J was trimmed by 2 bases and V by 5 bases; bases with no gene match: 9. The CDR3 consists of 14 residues. Germline loops: CDR1 GTSNPN, CDR2 SVGIG (reference sequence). CDR3 DNA: TGTGCCTGGGCTACCGCTAGCGGCACCTACGAGCAGTACTTC. It is translated as CAWATASGTYEQYF.

The chain recombines TRBV29-1 with TRBJ2-7; the match to TRBD1 covers 7 bases. Germline values: CDR1 SQVTM, CDR2 ANQGSEA. V dropped 7 bases and J dropped 6; count of bases not matched to a gene: 9. This CDR3 has 12 amino acids. Here the CDR3 reads CSGATGVGEQYF. Written as DNA, the CDR3 is TGCAGCGGTGCCACAGGGGTTGGCGAGCAGTACTTC.

The chain couples TRBV21-1 to TRBJ2-1; whether TRBD2, the table's D call, matches the DNA was not checked. TRBV21-1 is a documented pseudogene. The CDR3 is 11 amino acids. CDR3 amino acids: CASPTVNEQFF. The DNA of the CDR3 is TGTGCCAGCCCTACCGTCAATGAGCAGTTCTTC.

The chain combines TRBV5-6 with TRBJ1-2; D gene uncertain. This CDR3 has 16 amino acids. The V and J ends lost 0 bases and 6 bases respectively, with 18 bases between them. Per germline, CDR1 SGHDT and CDR2 YYEEEE. CDR3 nucleotides: TGTGCCAGCAGCTTGGACGGTGACTCAGTACGTAATGGCTACACCTTC. Protein: CASSLDGDSVRNGYTF. The variable domain in full, completed from reference TRBV5-6 and TRBJ1-2, reads DAGVTQSPTHLIKTRGQQVTLRCSPKSGHDTVSWYQQALGQGPQFIFQYYEEEERQRGNFPDRFSGHQFPNYSSELNVNALLLGDSALYLCASSLDGDSVRNGYTFGSGTRLTVV.